This TCR beta chain was identified during a study of OX40 agonist ivuxolimab in advanced cancers. Study summary: Ivuxolimab, an antibody that agonizes OX40 (CD134), was administered to the patients.

Study-wide results and limits: Circulating CD4+ and CD8+ T cells showed clonal expansion by week 6 at 0.1 to 3.0 mg/kg. Relative to CD4+, CD8+ T cells held more expanded clones on average.

After removal of 4 bases from V and 1 base from J, the junction contained 11 bases not matched to a gene. Germline CDR1 reads LNHDA; CDR2 reads SQIVND (reference sequence). The CDR3 length is 17 residues. Using immunoSEQ multiplex PCR, the repertoire was profiled, and TCRdb retains in-frame clones only, with some absent. The sample yields some 45,000 clones, roughly four fifths seen once. As for this clone: Its antigen is still unknown.

The sequencing used CD4+ or CD8+ T cells sorted from blood, collected in a trial of the OX40 agonist ivuxolimab. This rearrangement joins TRBV19 to TRBJ1-1, with 8 positions matching TRBD1. The sequence derives from an adult with an advanced solid tumor such as melanoma, head and neck, liver or kidney cancer. The CDR3 DNA reads as TGTGCCAGTAGTACCAGACAGGGGAGTAGGAAGAACACTGAAGCTTTCTTT. Residues: CASSTRQGSRKNTEAFF.